These T cell receptor beta chains were read from a single sample in a study of cytotoxic CD8 clonotypes in ibrutinib-treated CLL. The table came from immunoSEQ multiplex PCR; TCRdb's copy has only in-frame clones and leaves some out. The table lists over 100,000 clones, roughly 85% of them singletons. The source material was PBMCs, sampled after 24 months of ibrutinib treatment. These receptors all come from a human donor with chronic lymphocytic leukemia. CDR3s include the opening cysteine and the closing phenylalanine or tryptophan. The D gene is left open where the match is weak. Expanded clones are given a class, and other clones once, few, many or no size at all.

v_call: TRBV6-5; clone_size: .; j_call: TRBJ1-5; d_call: .; cdr3_aa: CASSPTGTSNQPQHF; cdr3_nt: TGTGCCAGCAGCCCGACAGGAACTAGCAATCAGCCCCAGCATTTT
v_call: TRBV10-3; clone_size: .; j_call: TRBJ2-7; d_call: .; cdr3_aa: CAISEGHRVSEQYF; cdr3_nt: TGTGCCATCAGTGAGGGGCACAGGGTTTCCGAGCAGTACTTC
v_call: TRBV2; clone_size: .; j_call: TRBJ1-2; d_call: .; cdr3_aa: CASSEKAYGYTF; cdr3_nt: TGTGCCAGCAGTGAAAAGGCCTATGGCTACACCTTC
v_call: TRBV7-9; clone_size: .; j_call: TRBJ2-7; d_call: TRBD2; cdr3_aa: CASSPQGAGGPDEQYF; cdr3_nt: TGTGCCAGCAGCCCCCAGGGAGCGGGGGGGCCGGACGAGCAGTACTTC
v_call: TRBV18; clone_size: .; j_call: TRBJ1-5; d_call: .; cdr3_aa: CASSPGRDQPQHF; cdr3_nt: TGTGCCAGCTCACCAGGTCGAGATCAGCCCCAGCATTTT
v_call: TRBV7-2; clone_size: .; j_call: TRBJ1-6; d_call: .; cdr3_aa: CASSSRTEAPLALHF; cdr3_nt: TGTGCCAGCAGCTCTAGGACAGAAGCCCCCCTGGCCCTCCACTTT
v_call: TRBV7-2; clone_size: .; j_call: TRBJ1-6; d_call: .; cdr3_aa: CASSTTAGGSPLHF; cdr3_nt: TGTGCCAGCAGCACGACAGCCGGGGGGTCACCCCTCCACTTT
v_call: TRBV19; clone_size: .; j_call: TRBJ1-2; d_call: .; cdr3_aa: CASSKNSPRDSYGYTF; cdr3_nt: TGTGCCAGTAGTAAAAACTCGCCCAGAGACAGCTATGGCTACACCTTC
v_call: TRBV6-5; clone_size: .; j_call: TRBJ2-3; d_call: TRBD2; cdr3_aa: CASSYSGRAADTQYF; cdr3_nt: TGTGCCAGCAGTTATAGCGGGAGGGCCGCTGATACGCAGTATTTT
v_call: TRBV2; clone_size: .; j_call: TRBJ2-3; d_call: .; cdr3_aa: CASSEVVGVGDTQYF; cdr3_nt: TGTGCCAGCAGTGAAGTTGTGGGTGTGGGAGATACGCAGTATTTT
v_call: TRBV4-1; clone_size: .; j_call: TRBJ2-7; d_call: TRBD2; cdr3_aa: CASSLRLAGTNEQYF; cdr3_nt: TGCGCCAGCAGCTTACGACTAGCGGGAACCAACGAGCAGTACTTC
v_call: TRBV6-5; clone_size: .; j_call: TRBJ2-3; d_call: .; cdr3_aa: CAAGGIGTDTQYF; cdr3_nt: TGTGCCGCTGGAGGGATTGGTACAGATACGCAGTATTTT
v_call: TRBV9; clone_size: .; j_call: TRBJ2-3; d_call: .; cdr3_aa: CASSVESISDTQYF; cdr3_nt: TGTGCCAGCAGCGTAGAATCCATCTCAGATACGCAGTATTTT
v_call: TRBV10-3; clone_size: .; j_call: TRBJ2-2; d_call: .; cdr3_aa: CATERAPNTGELFF; cdr3_nt: TGTGCCACCGAACGGGCACCGAACACCGGGGAGCTGTTTTTT
v_call: TRBV14; clone_size: .; j_call: TRBJ2-7; d_call: .; cdr3_aa: CASSQGSAEQYF; cdr3_nt: TGTGCCAGCAGCCAAGGGTCGGCCGAGCAGTACTTC
v_call: TRBV14; clone_size: many; j_call: TRBJ2-4; d_call: TRBD1; cdr3_aa: CASSQDLRGQGSGIQYF; cdr3_nt: TGTGCCAGCAGCCAAGATCTGCGAGGACAGGGGTCCGGCATTCAGTACTTC
v_call: TRBV7-6; clone_size: .; j_call: TRBJ2-5; d_call: .; cdr3_aa: CASSILAGETQYF; cdr3_nt: TGTGCCAGCAGCATTTTGGCGGGGGAGACCCAGTACTTC
v_call: TRBV29-1; clone_size: once; j_call: TRBJ2-7; d_call: TRBD1; cdr3_aa: CSARRGQGSYEQYF; cdr3_nt: TGCAGCGCCCGCCGGGGACAGGGGTCCTACGAGCAGTACTTC
v_call: TRBV30; clone_size: .; j_call: TRBJ2-2; d_call: TRBD1; cdr3_aa: CAWSSGTEYNTGELFF; cdr3_nt: TGTGCCTGGAGTTCCGGGACAGAGTATAACACCGGGGAGCTGTTTTTT
v_call: TRBV11-2; clone_size: .; j_call: TRBJ2-3; d_call: TRBD2; cdr3_aa: CASRKTSGADTQYF; cdr3_nt: TGTGCCAGCAGGAAGACTAGCGGGGCGGATACGCAGTATTTT
v_call: TRBV28; clone_size: .; j_call: TRBJ1-5; d_call: .; cdr3_aa: CASRPGDQPQHF; cdr3_nt: TGTGCCAGCAGACCAGGCGACCAGCCCCAGCATTTT
v_call: TRBV23-1; clone_size: .; j_call: TRBJ1-2; d_call: .; cdr3_aa: CASNPLARYIYGYTF; cdr3_nt: TGCGCCAGCAACCCCTTGGCCAGATACATCTATGGCTACACCTTC
v_call: TRBV4-1; clone_size: .; j_call: TRBJ2-5; d_call: .; cdr3_aa: CASSQDRYETQYF; cdr3_nt: TGCGCCAGCAGCCAGGACCGGTATGAGACCCAGTACTTC
v_call: TRBV6-1; clone_size: .; j_call: TRBJ2-7; d_call: TRBD1; cdr3_aa: CASSEPGTASYEQYF; cdr3_nt: TGTGCCAGCAGTGAACCAGGGACAGCCTCCTACGAGCAGTACTTC
v_call: TRBV5-1; clone_size: .; j_call: TRBJ2-5; d_call: .; cdr3_aa: CASSLGTRKETQYF; cdr3_nt: TGCGCCAGCAGCTTGGGGACTCGGAAAGAGACCCAGTACTTC
v_call: TRBV5-6; clone_size: .; j_call: TRBJ2-1; d_call: .; cdr3_aa: CASSLGSLPSYEQFF; cdr3_nt: TGTGCCAGCAGCTTAGGTTCACTACCGAGCTATGAGCAGTTCTTC
v_call: TRBV13; clone_size: .; j_call: TRBJ2-7; d_call: TRBD1; cdr3_aa: CASSLGPGTGGYEQYF; cdr3_nt: TGTGCCAGCAGCTTAGGCCCTGGGACAGGGGGCTACGAGCAGTACTTC
v_call: TRBV19; clone_size: once; j_call: TRBJ1-1; d_call: .; cdr3_aa: CASNVEENTEAFF; cdr3_nt: TGTGCCAGTAATGTGGAGGAGAACACTGAAGCTTTCTTT